The 15 T cell receptor beta chains in this list originate from one sample, sequenced in a study of shared clonotypes between healthy human individuals. Repertoires were generated with immunoSEQ multiplex PCR, while TCRdb's copy carries only in-frame clones and drops some. The table includes roughly 530,000 clones, approximately 95% detected once. The sequenced material came from naive CD4+ T cells sorted from blood. Subset meaning: CD45RA+ positively selected. These receptors came from a woman in her thirties in good health.

V is TRBV4-1 and J is TRBJ1-5, with D perhaps TRBD1 (5 bases). CDR3 length: 15 amino acids. V was trimmed by 4 bases and J by 3 bases, leaving 13 bases between them. The V gene's germline CDR1 is MGHRA and CDR2 YSYEKL. The CDR3 sequence: CASSLYQGYNQPQHF. The CDR3 DNA reads TGCGCCAGCAGCCTTTACCAGGGTTACAATCAGCCCCAGCATTTT.

This sequence joins TRBV28 and TRBJ1-3, with unresolved D. Germline lookup yields CDR1 MDHEN and CDR2 SYDVKM. CDR3 length equals 13 residues. V was clipped by 3 bases and J by 8 bases, with 11 bases between them. The DNA for the CDR3 is TGTGCCAGCAGTTTCAATAGTCGTTACACCATATATTTT. It yields the protein CASSFNSRYTIYF. The complete variable domain, with remaining parts taken from reference TRBV28 and TRBJ1-3, reads DVKVTQSSRYLVKRTGEKVFLECVQDMDHENMFWYRQDPGLGLRLIYFSYDVKMKEKGDIPEGYSVSREKKERFSLILESASTNQTSMYLCASSFNSRYTIYFGEGSWLTVV.

The rearrangement uses TRBV5-1 and TRBJ2-6; D is uncertain. The length of the CDR3 is 13 residues. Germline V lookup: CDR1 SGHRS, CDR2 YFSETQ. The V end lost 3 bases, the J end lost 0 bases, and 1 base lay between the germline ends. CDR3 amino acids: CASSYSGANVLTF. As DNA, the CDR3 is TGCGCCAGCAGCTACTCTGGGGCCAACGTCCTGACTTTC.

This sequence joins TRBV19 and TRBJ1-2; TRBD1 agrees at 12 bases. CDR1 LNHDA and CDR2 SQIVND come from the germline V gene (reference sequence). V shed 9 bases, J shed 7 bases, and the junction held 9 bases outside the gene matches. CDR3 size: 14 residues. The CDR3 nucleotides read TGTGCCAGCCGGGACAGGGGGCGTGGGGCTGGCTACACCTTC. Its translation is CASRDRGRGAGYTF. Together with reference TRBV19 and TRBJ1-2, the CDR3 gives the full variable domain: DGGITQSPKYLFRKEGQNVTLSCEQNLNHDAMYWYRQDPGQGLRLIYYSQIVNDFQKGDIAEGYSVSREKKESFPLTVTSAQKNPTAFYLCASRDRGRGAGYTFGSGTRLTVV.

The V and J genes are TRBV5-1 and TRBJ2-1; D perhaps matches TRBD2 (5 bases). CDR1 is SGHRS and CDR2 is YFSETQ in the germline V gene. Trimming took off 4 bases at V and 7 bases at J, with 9 bases between the two ends. The CDR3 is made up of 12 amino acids. CDR3 bases: TGCGCCAGCAGCACCCGGACTAATGAGCAGTTCTTC. Its translation is CASSTRTNEQFF.

The chain joins TRBV19 to TRBJ1-4; 11 nucleotides agree with TRBD1. The CDR3 spans 20 residues. CDR1 and CDR2 from the germline V gene are LNHDA and SQIVND (reference sequence). With 0 bases clipped from V and 2 bases from J, the junction kept 11 bases outside the gene matches. The CDR3 DNA is TGTGCCAGTAGTATAGATCACCGGGACAGGGGGGTTAGGACTAATGAAAAACTGTTTTTT. Its translation is CASSIDHRDRGVRTNEKLFF.

This chain uses TRBV9 with TRBJ1-2, with 7 bases fitting TRBD1. This CDR3 is built from 15 residues. Per the germline V gene, CDR1 is SGDLS and CDR2 is YYNGEE. V shed 2 bases and J 0 bases; nucleotides not matched to a gene: 4. CDR3 in amino acids: CASSVRTGTNYGYTF. CDR3 DNA sequence: TGTGCCAGCAGCGTGAGGACAGGTACTAACTATGGCTACACCTTC.

V gene TRBV6-5 combines with J gene TRBJ1-3; D gene uncertain. This CDR3 spans 15 amino acids. Between the trimmed V and J ends, which lost 4 bases and 0 bases, there was a span of 10 bases. Germline V CDR1 and CDR2: MNHEY, SVGAGI. CDR3 bases: TGTGCCAGCAGTTCCCTTATAAGCTCTGGAAACACCATATATTTT. The encoded protein is CASSSLISSGNTIYF.

Here the CDR3 DNA reads TGTGCCAGCAGCTTCGAGGGGGATAGCAATCAGCCCCAGCATTTT. Amino acids: CASSFEGDSNQPQHF. The rearrangement joins TRBV7-9 to TRBJ1-5; tentatively, D is TRBD1 (6 bases). The CDR3 contains 15 residues. Per germline, CDR1 SEHNR and CDR2 FQNEAQ (reference sequence). The V and J ends lost 3 bases and 0 bases respectively, with 9 bases between them.

The rearrangement uses TRBV18 and TRBJ2-4; tentative D call: TRBD2 (5 bases). Trimming cost V 3 bases and J 1 base, with 10 bases left between them. Per the germline V gene, CDR1 is KGHSH and CDR2 is LQKENI. The CDR3 sequence is 15 residues long. Here the CDR3 DNA reads TGTGCCAGCTCACCTGCCAGGACTGCCAAAAACATTCAGTACTTC. Protein sequence: CASSPARTAKNIQYF.

In nucleotides, the CDR3 is TGTGCCAGCAGTTTACTCTCTAGCGGTTACAATGAGCAGTTCTTC. Translated: CASSLLSSGYNEQFF. The chain has TRBV28 and TRBJ2-1, with 7 bases matching TRBD2. The germline CDR1 and CDR2 sequences are MDHEN and SYDVKM. There are 15 residues in the CDR3. J gave up 4 bases and V 2 bases, and 5 bases lay outside the gene matches.

The chain joins TRBV7-2 to TRBJ2-5; D is possibly TRBD2 (5 bases). The CDR3 has 15 amino acids. V lost 6 bases and J 11 bases, leaving 25 bases between the germline ends. The germline CDR1 and CDR2 sequences are SGHTA and FQGNSA. This CDR3 reads CASRHGRGSGEEQYF. DNA for the CDR3: TGTGCCAGCAGGCATGGGAGAGGCTCGGGCGAGGAGCAGTACTTC.

The chain recombines TRBV28 with TRBJ2-7; D ambiguous. V lost 1 base and J lost 1, with 8 bases in between. CDR3 length equals 14 residues. Germline CDR1 and CDR2: MDHEN and SYDVKM. The CDR3 spells CASSLFPFSYEQYF. Written as DNA, the CDR3 is TGTGCCAGCAGTTTATTCCCGTTTTCCTACGAGCAGTACTTC. The whole variable domain, filled in from reference TRBV28 and TRBJ2-7, reads DVKVTQSSRYLVKRTGEKVFLECVQDMDHENMFWYRQDPGLGLRLIYFSYDVKMKEKGDIPEGYSVSREKKERFSLILESASTNQTSMYLCASSLFPFSYEQYFGPGTRLTVT.

The chain recombines TRBV6-6 with TRBJ2-2, with a possible D match to TRBD2 (5 bases). The CDR3 sequence is 14 residues long. V was trimmed by 0 bases and J by 10 bases, leaving 12 bases between them. Germline CDR1 MNHNY, CDR2 SVGAGI (reference sequence). CDR3 loop: CASSYSISVPELFF. CDR3 DNA: TGTGCCAGCAGTTACTCGATTAGCGTTCCGGAGCTGTTTTTT.

The chain employs TRBV25-1 and TRBJ1-2, with D uncertain. Deletions cut 4 bases from V and 2 bases from J, with 5 bases between. This CDR3 comprises 12 residues. Per germline, CDR1 MGHDK and CDR2 SYGVNS. CDR3 residues: CASSGLNYGYTF. The CDR3, as DNA: TGTGCCAGCAGTGGACTAAACTATGGCTACACCTTC.